A selection of T cell receptor beta chains follows, all from one sample in a study of T cells after yellow fever vaccination. TCRdb processed the 5' RACE reads anew with MiXCR; each CDR3 protein has one entry. The sample carries 30,000 to 35,000 distinct CDR3 sequences, 5% to 8.5% recorded once. Specimen: PBMCs, either bulk or a sorted T-cell subset (CD4+, CD8+, memory, or dextramer-sorted; not recorded which), collected on the day of the first yellow fever vaccination. The receptors were gathered from a man aged 18 to 29 who received the YFV17D yellow fever vaccine. Both conserved end residues are part of each CDR3. D genes are given only for firm matches. Clone size, where shown, is once, few, many, or a class for clones that have expanded.

clone size: many; J gene: TRBJ2-3; V gene: TRBV7-9; D gene: NA; CDR3 DNA: TGTGCCAGCATACACCGGGAAGTAGAAGATACGCAGTATTTT; CDR3 protein: CASIHREVEDTQYF
clone size: few; J gene: TRBJ1-6; V gene: TRBV9; D gene: NA; CDR3 DNA: TGTGCCTCCCGCCGGGACATCGGCAATTCACCCCTCCACTTT; CDR3 protein: CASRRDIGNSPLHF
clone size: many; J gene: TRBJ2-2; V gene: TRBV11-3; D gene: TRBD2; CDR3 DNA: TGTGCCAGCAGCCTAGCGGTCACCGGGGAGCTGTTTTTT; CDR3 protein: CASSLAVTGELFF
clone size: many; J gene: TRBJ2-5; V gene: TRBV11-1; D gene: TRBD2; CDR3 DNA: TGTGCCAGCAGCTTGTGGGGGACTACTCAAGAGACCCAGTACTTC; CDR3 protein: CASSLWGTTQETQYF
clone size: NA; J gene: TRBJ1-2; V gene: TRBV7-2; D gene: TRBD1; CDR3 DNA: TGTGCCAGCAGCGCCCGGGAGGGGGCGCGGGATGGCTACACCTTC; CDR3 protein: CASSAREGARDGYTF
clone size: many; J gene: TRBJ2-3; V gene: TRBV24-1; D gene: TRBD1; CDR3 DNA: TGTGCCACCAGTGATTGGGGACAGGGGGCCGATACGCAGTATTTT; CDR3 protein: CATSDWGQGADTQYF
clone size: many; J gene: TRBJ1-1; V gene: TRBV11-2; D gene: NA; CDR3 DNA: TGTGCCAGCAGCGAACAGAGGAACACTGAAGCTTTCTTT; CDR3 protein: CASSEQRNTEAFF
clone size: many; J gene: TRBJ2-1; V gene: TRBV6-2/TRBV6-3; D gene: TRBD2; CDR3 DNA: TGTGCCAGCAGTTACTCGGCCCCTAGCGGGGTATACAATGAGCAGTTCTTC; CDR3 protein: CASSYSAPSGVYNEQFF
clone size: NA; J gene: TRBJ2-5; V gene: TRBV9; D gene: NA; CDR3 DNA: TGTGCCAGCAGCGTACAGGTCCAAGAGACCCAGTACTTC; CDR3 protein: CASSVQVQETQYF
clone size: few; J gene: TRBJ2-5; V gene: TRBV2; D gene: NA; CDR3 DNA: TGTGCCAGCTCCTTCACAGGGGAGACCCAGTACTTC; CDR3 protein: CASSFTGETQYF
clone size: many; J gene: TRBJ2-2; V gene: TRBV7-2; D gene: NA; CDR3 DNA: TGTGCCAGCAGCGCACAGCCGGGACAAACGAACACCGGGGAGCTGTTTTTT; CDR3 protein: CASSAQPGQTNTGELFF
clone size: many; J gene: TRBJ1-2; V gene: TRBV5-6; D gene: NA; CDR3 DNA: TGTGCCAGCAGCTTGAACCTGGTCGATGGCTACACCTTC; CDR3 protein: CASSLNLVDGYTF
clone size: few; J gene: TRBJ2-3; V gene: TRBV5-4; D gene: NA; CDR3 DNA: TGTGCCAGCAGCTTGTTTTATGGGACACCAAGCACAGATACGCAGTATTTT; CDR3 protein: CASSLFYGTPSTDTQYF
clone size: NA; J gene: TRBJ1-4; V gene: TRBV25-1; D gene: TRBD1; CDR3 DNA: TGTGCCATCAGTAAACAGGGGAGAGGCGAAAAACTGTTTTTT; CDR3 protein: CAISKQGRGEKLFF
clone size: many; J gene: TRBJ2-1; V gene: TRBV7-9; D gene: NA; CDR3 DNA: TGTGCCAGCAGCTTAGTGGCTAGCAACCACAATGAGCAGTTCTTC; CDR3 protein: CASSLVASNHNEQFF
clone size: many; J gene: TRBJ2-1; V gene: TRBV29-1; D gene: NA; CDR3 DNA: TGCAGCTTCGGGGCGGCGGGGACGGGCAATGAGCAGTTCTTC; CDR3 protein: CSFGAAGTGNEQFF
clone size: medium-sized; J gene: TRBJ1-5; V gene: TRBV20-1; D gene: TRBD1; CDR3 DNA: TGCAGTGCTAGAGATCGGACAGGGGGAGGGCATCAGCCCCAGCATTTT; CDR3 protein: CSARDRTGGGHQPQHF
clone size: few; J gene: TRBJ2-6; V gene: TRBV6-5; D gene: NA; CDR3 DNA: TGTGCCAGCAGTTACTCGGAATTAAATACCCCAGGGGCCAACGTCCTGACTTTC; CDR3 protein: CASSYSELNTPGANVLTF
clone size: few; J gene: TRBJ1-2; V gene: TRBV4-2; D gene: NA; CDR3 DNA: TGTGCCAGCAGCCAAGATAACCGAGGGGACTATGGCTACACCTTC; CDR3 protein: CASSQDNRGDYGYTF
clone size: many; J gene: TRBJ2-1; V gene: TRBV3-1; D gene: NA; CDR3 DNA: TGTGCCAGCAGCCAGAGGTACGTCGGGCACAATGAGCAGTTCTTC; CDR3 protein: CASSQRYVGHNEQFF
clone size: many; J gene: TRBJ2-7; V gene: TRBV6-1; D gene: NA; CDR3 DNA: TGTGCCAGCAGTGACGAGGGGGGCGGAAGCTCCTACGAGCAGTACTTC; CDR3 protein: CASSDEGGGSSYEQYF
clone size: NA; J gene: TRBJ1-4; V gene: TRBV20-1; D gene: NA; CDR3 DNA: TGCAGTGCTAGAGAAACAGGCAGTAATGAAAAACTGTTTTTT; CDR3 protein: CSARETGSNEKLFF
clone size: few; J gene: TRBJ2-3; V gene: TRBV4-3; D gene: NA; CDR3 DNA: TGCGCCAGCAGCCAAGAATGGGGGGCAGATACGCAGTATTTT; CDR3 protein: CASSQEWGADTQYF
clone size: many; J gene: TRBJ2-5; V gene: TRBV29-1; D gene: NA; CDR3 DNA: TGCAGCGTTGCGGGACTGCAAGAGACCCAGTACTTC; CDR3 protein: CSVAGLQETQYF
clone size: many; J gene: TRBJ2-2; V gene: TRBV5-8; D gene: TRBD2; CDR3 DNA: TGTGCCAGCAGCTTGCGCCGGCTAGCGGGGAACACCGGGGAGCTGTTTTTT; CDR3 protein: CASSLRRLAGNTGELFF
clone size: many; J gene: TRBJ1-6; V gene: TRBV5-1; D gene: NA; CDR3 DNA: TGCGCCAGCAGTCAGCATCCGCAGGGAAGGGTCCTCCACTTT; CDR3 protein: CASSQHPQGRVLHF
clone size: many; J gene: TRBJ2-5; V gene: TRBV7-3; D gene: NA; CDR3 DNA: TGTGCCAGCAGCTTAGTTTCCCAGGAGACCCAGTACTTC; CDR3 protein: CASSLVSQETQYF
clone size: NA; J gene: TRBJ2-7; V gene: TRBV20-1; D gene: NA; CDR3 DNA: TGCAGTGCAAGACGAGATCCTACCACGCAGCAGTACTTC; CDR3 protein: CSARRDPTTQQYF
clone size: many; J gene: TRBJ1-6; V gene: TRBV5-1; D gene: NA; CDR3 DNA: TGCGCCAGCAGCTTGGGTTGGGGTGAATCAAATTCACCCCTCCACTTT; CDR3 protein: CASSLGWGESNSPLHF
clone size: many; J gene: TRBJ1-2; V gene: TRBV4-2; D gene: NA; CDR3 DNA: TGTGCCAGCAGCCAAGATGCGTCGGGCGCTGGGGGGTATGGCTACACCTTC; CDR3 protein: CASSQDASGAGGYGYTF
clone size: NA; J gene: TRBJ2-7; V gene: TRBV10-3; D gene: TRBD2; CDR3 DNA: TGTGCCATCTCCGCGGGGGGGTTTTACTACGAGCAGTACTTC; CDR3 protein: CAISAGGFYYEQYF
clone size: many; J gene: TRBJ2-5; V gene: TRBV5-1; D gene: NA; CDR3 DNA: TGCGCCAGCAGCTTTTTAAAGGGAGGAAAAGAGACCCAGTACTTC; CDR3 protein: CASSFLKGGKETQYF
clone size: many; J gene: TRBJ2-5; V gene: TRBV20-1; D gene: TRBD2; CDR3 DNA: TGCAGTGCTAGAAATCAGCGGGGGAAAGAGACCCAGTACTTC; CDR3 protein: CSARNQRGKETQYF
clone size: many; J gene: TRBJ1-2; V gene: TRBV2; D gene: TRBD1; CDR3 DNA: TGTGCCAGCAGTTTCGACAGGGGGCTAGGTAACTATGGCTACACCTTC; CDR3 protein: CASSFDRGLGNYGYTF
clone size: few; J gene: TRBJ2-7; V gene: TRBV7-7; D gene: NA; CDR3 DNA: TGTGCCAGCAGCTTACAGCAGGGGTCCTACGAGCAGTACTTC; CDR3 protein: CASSLQQGSYEQYF
clone size: NA; J gene: TRBJ1-2; V gene: TRBV30; D gene: NA; CDR3 DNA: TGTGCCTGGACCCCAGCGCAGGGCTACACCTTC; CDR3 protein: CAWTPAQGYTF
clone size: NA; J gene: TRBJ2-3; V gene: TRBV28; D gene: TRBD1; CDR3 DNA: TGTGCCAGCAGTTTAGGGACAGGCCACACAGATACGCAGTATTTT; CDR3 protein: CASSLGTGHTDTQYF
clone size: few; J gene: TRBJ2-7; V gene: TRBV20-1; D gene: NA; CDR3 DNA: TGCAGTGCTTCCACCGGGACCTCTATGCAGTACTTC; CDR3 protein: CSASTGTSMQYF
clone size: many; J gene: TRBJ1-2; V gene: TRBV2; D gene: NA; CDR3 DNA: TGTGCCTATCACGGGGGCAATACTAACTATGGCTACACCTTC; CDR3 protein: CAYHGGNTNYGYTF
clone size: NA; J gene: TRBJ1-2; V gene: TRBV20-1; D gene: TRBD1; CDR3 DNA: TGCGTCCTTTGGGAGGGGGCTAGCTACACCTTC; CDR3 protein: CVLWEGASYTF
clone size: many; J gene: TRBJ1-5; V gene: TRBV4-3; D gene: TRBD1; CDR3 DNA: TGCGCCAGCAGCCAAACACACAGGGGGCTAAACAATCAGCCCCAGCATTTT; CDR3 protein: CASSQTHRGLNNQPQHF
clone size: many; J gene: TRBJ2-1; V gene: TRBV12-3/TRBV12-4; D gene: NA; CDR3 DNA: TGTGCCAGCCGGGCAGTGCTAGGCTCCTACAATGAGCAGTTCTTC; CDR3 protein: CASRAVLGSYNEQFF